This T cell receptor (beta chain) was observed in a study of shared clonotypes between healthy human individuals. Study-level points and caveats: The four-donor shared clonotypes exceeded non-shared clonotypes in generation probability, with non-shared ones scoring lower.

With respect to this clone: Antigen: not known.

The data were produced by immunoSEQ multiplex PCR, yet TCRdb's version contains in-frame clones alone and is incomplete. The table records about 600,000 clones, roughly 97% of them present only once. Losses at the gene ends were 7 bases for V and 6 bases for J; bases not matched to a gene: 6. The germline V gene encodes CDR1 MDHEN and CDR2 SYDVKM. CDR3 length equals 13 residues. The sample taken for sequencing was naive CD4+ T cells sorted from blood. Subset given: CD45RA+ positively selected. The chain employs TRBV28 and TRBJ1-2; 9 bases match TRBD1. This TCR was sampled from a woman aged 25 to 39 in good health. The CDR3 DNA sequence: TGTGCCAGCACCGTCGACAGGGGGGATGGCTACACCTTC. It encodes CASTVDRGDGYTF.